In its sample, the clone carrying this TCR beta chain was seen many times. Preparation of the TCRbeta library used unique molecular identifiers. TCRdb re-analysed the PCR reads in MiXCR, keeping a single row per CDR3 protein. The table includes around 400,000 distinct CDR3 sequences, about a fifth detected once. This sample was included in a study of T-cell reconstitution after alpha-beta-depleted transplantation in children. The CDR3 length is 15 residues. J gave up 4 bases and V 1 base, and 7 bases lay outside the gene matches. The specimen comprised PBMCs from the stem cell graft donor, sampled from the stem cell graft. The rearrangement links TRBV12-3 or TRBV12-4 to TRBJ2-7, with TRBD2 matching 7 bases. The receptor was derived from a human donor who donated a stem cell graft to a child with acute myeloid leukemia. The CDR3 is CASSLGAGVSYEQYF. The CDR3 nucleotides read TGTGCCAGCAGTTTAGGGGCGGGAGTCTCATACGAGCAGTACTTC.